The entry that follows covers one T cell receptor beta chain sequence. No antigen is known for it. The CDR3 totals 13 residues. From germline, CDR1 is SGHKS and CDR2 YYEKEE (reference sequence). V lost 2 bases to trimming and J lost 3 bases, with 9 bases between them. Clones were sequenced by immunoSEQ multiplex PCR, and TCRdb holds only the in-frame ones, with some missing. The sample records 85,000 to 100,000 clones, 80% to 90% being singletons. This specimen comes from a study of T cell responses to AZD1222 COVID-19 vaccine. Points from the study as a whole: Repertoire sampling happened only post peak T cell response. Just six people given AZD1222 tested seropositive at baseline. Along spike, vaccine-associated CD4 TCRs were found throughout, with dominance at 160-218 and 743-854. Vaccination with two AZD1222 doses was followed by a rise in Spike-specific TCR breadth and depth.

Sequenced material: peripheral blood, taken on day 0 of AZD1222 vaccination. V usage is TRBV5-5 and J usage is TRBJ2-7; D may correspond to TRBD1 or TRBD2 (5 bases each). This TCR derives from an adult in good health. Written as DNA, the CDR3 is TGTGCCAGCAGCTTCGGGACCGGCTACGAGCAGTACTTC. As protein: CASSFGTGYEQYF.